Following are 14 T cell receptor beta chains from one sample sequenced in a study of shared clonotypes between healthy human individuals. The protocol was immunoSEQ multiplex PCR, while the TCRdb copy is restricted to in-frame clones and leaves out a portion. This sample has a few million clones, with about 92% found just once. Sequenced: naive CD4+ T cells from PBMCs. Stated subset: CD45RA+ positively selected. These receptors were taken from a man in his late teens or twenties in good health. Some clones in this sample may be carry-over from other donors' samples.

The chain combines TRBV5-8 with TRBJ1-1; the D gene is possibly TRBD1 (6 bases). V dropped 5 bases and J dropped 2 bases, with 19 bases sitting between them. CDR3 length: 16 amino acids. Germline V gene data show CDR1 as SGHTS and CDR2 as YDEGEE. CDR3 sequence (DNA): TGTGCCAGCAGACCTTATCTATCTGGGGGCAACACTGAAGCTTTCTTT. Translation: CASRPYLSGGNTEAFF.

The chain employs TRBV5-1 and TRBJ2-2; 13 bases agree with TRBD2. Germline V lookup: CDR1 SGHRS, CDR2 YFSETQ. The CDR3 sequence is 18 residues long. J gave up 4 bases and V 1 base, and 7 bases lay outside the gene matches. CDR3 bases: TGCGCCAGCAGCTTGACTAGCGGGAGGGCCCAGGGCACCGGGGAGCTGTTTTTT. Translating it yields CASSLTSGRAQGTGELFF.

This clone was seen more than once but under ten times. This chain links TRBV29-1 with TRBJ1-2; a possible D gene is TRBD1 (5 bases). With 4 bases removed from V and 2 bases from J, the gap between germline ends came to 11 bases. Germline CDR1 reads SQVTM; CDR2 reads ANQGSEA. There are 13 residues in the CDR3. The CDR3 sequence is CSVGQPLNYGYTF. DNA for the CDR3: TGCAGCGTTGGACAGCCCCTGAACTATGGCTACACCTTC. Looking up the rest from reference TRBV29-1 and TRBJ1-2 gives the full variable domain: SAVISQKPSRDICQRGTSLTIQCQVDSQVTMMFWYRQQPGQSLTLIATANQGSEATYESGFVIDKFPISRPNLTFSTLTVSNMSPEDSSIYLCSVGQPLNYGYTFGSGTRLTVV.

The chain recombines TRBV5-6 with TRBJ2-7; a weak D match, TRBD2 (5 bases). There are 16 residues in the CDR3. The germline V gene encodes CDR1 SGHDT and CDR2 YYEEEE. The V end lost 3 bases, the J end lost 2 bases, and 18 bases lay between the germline ends. Here the CDR3 reads CASSSASRDYTYEQYF. The CDR3 DNA is TGTGCCAGCAGCTCGGCGTCCCGGGATTACACCTACGAGCAGTACTTC.

The chain has TRBV25-1 and TRBJ1-1; unclear D gene. The CDR3 has 15 residues. Germline V CDR1 and CDR2: MGHDK, SYGVNS. Trimming took off 8 bases at V and 3 bases at J, with 19 bases between the two ends. CDR3 loop: CASQLPGGGDTEAFF. CDR3 sequence (DNA): TGTGCCAGCCAACTTCCGGGAGGCGGGGACACTGAAGCTTTCTTT.

As for this clone: Within the sample, other DNA sequences also encode this same CDR3. The V and J genes are TRBV7-9 and TRBJ2-2, with no clear D. Germline CDR1 SEHNR, CDR2 FQNEAQ (reference sequence). The CDR3 is 14 amino acids. V gave up 1 base and J gave up 1 base, with 4 bases separating them. The DNA for the CDR3 is TGTGCCAGCAGCTTAGGGGGGAACACCGGGGAGCTGTTTTTT. Its translation is CASSLGGNTGELFF.

The J gene is TRBJ1-1, the V gene TRBV30; D may be TRBD1 (6 bases). Germline V CDR1 and CDR2: GTSNPN, SVGIG (reference sequence). With 2 bases removed from V and 3 bases from J, the gap between germline ends came to 10 bases. The CDR3 runs to 13 residues. The CDR3 loop is CAWSTGFYTEAFF. DNA for the CDR3: TGTGCCTGGAGTACAGGGTTTTACACTGAAGCTTTCTTT.

As DNA, the CDR3 is TGTGCCAGCAGCCCGGACAGGGGGCTCTACGAGCAGTACTTC. Protein: CASSPDRGLYEQYF. This chain connects TRBV9 to TRBJ2-7, with TRBD1 matching over 11 bases. V trimming: 4 bases; J trimming: 3 bases; junction bases outside the gene matches: 3. Per germline, CDR1 SGDLS and CDR2 YYNGEE. The CDR3 has 14 residues.

A note on this clone: The sample has other DNA sequences that encode this CDR3 too. The gene calls are TRBV4-3 and TRBJ2-2; D might be TRBD2 (5 bases). Trimming took 2 bases from V and 4 from J, leaving 5 bases between them. Germline values: CDR1 LGHNA, CDR2 YSLEER. This CDR3 contains 13 residues. Written as DNA, the CDR3 is TGCGCCAGCAGCCAACGGGGCACCGGGGAGCTGTTTTTT. It is translated as CASSQRGTGELFF.

This chain joins TRBV6-6 and TRBJ2-2; D may match TRBD1 or TRBD2 (6 bases each). Trimming pared 6 bases from V and 10 bases from J, leaving 18 bases between. CDR3 length equals 14 residues. The germline gives CDR1 MNHNY, CDR2 SVGAGI (reference sequence). The CDR3 coding sequence is TGTGCCAGCAGCGGGGGCGGATGGTATCAGGAGCTGTTTTTT. Translated: CASSGGGWYQELFF.

V gene TRBV10-3 combines with J gene TRBJ2-1; D gene unclear. The V end lost 3 bases, the J end lost 4 bases, and 16 bases lay between the germline ends. The CDR3 loop spans 16 amino acids. Germline assignment: CDR1 ENHRY and CDR2 SYGVKD. CDR3: CAISDPNVGSYNEQFF. For the CDR3, the DNA is TGTGCCATCAGTGACCCAAACGTGGGGTCATACAATGAGCAGTTCTTC.

This rearrangement joins TRBV30 to TRBJ2-1; maybe TRBD2 (6 bases). V was pared by 0 bases and J by 8 bases, with 17 bases between. Germline V gene data show CDR1 as GTSNPN and CDR2 as SVGIG (reference sequence). The CDR3 covers 15 residues. The DNA of the CDR3 is TGTGCCTGGAGTGTACAGAGTCGGGAGTATTATGAGCAGTTCTTC. Residues: CAWSVQSREYYEQFF.

The chain links TRBV18 to TRBJ2-7; 8 bases line up with TRBD1. J was trimmed by 6 bases and V by 3 bases; bases with no gene match: 10. The CDR3 has 15 amino acids. Germline V gene lookup returns CDR1 KGHSH and CDR2 LQKENI. The CDR3 DNA follows: TGTGCCAGCTCACCGCCCACAGGGGGGCTGGGCGAGCAGTACTTC. Encoded protein: CASSPPTGGLGEQYF. The full variable domain, in which reference TRBV18 and TRBJ2-7 provide the parts outside the CDR3, is NAGVMQNPRHLVRRRGQEARLRCSPMKGHSHVYWYRQLPEEGLKFMVYLQKENIIDESGMPKERFSAEFPKEGPSILRIQQVVRGDSAAYFCASSPPTGGLGEQYFGPGTRLTVT.

The chain joins TRBV30 to TRBJ2-2, with unresolved D. The length of the CDR3 is 11 residues. The germline V gene encodes CDR1 GTSNPN and CDR2 SVGIG (reference sequence). Trimming took off 5 bases at V and 3 bases at J, with 4 bases between the two ends. The CDR3 nucleotides are TGTGCCTGGGTAGACACCGGGGAGCTGTTTTTT. Its translation: CAWVDTGELFF.